This T cell receptor beta chain was found in a study of blood T cell repertoires in COVID-19. Whole-study context: The analysed material was cDNA or gDNA that came from T cells, B-cell-depleted T cells, or PBMCs.

The CDR3 extends over 14 amino acids. Germline loops: CDR1 SGHNT, CDR2 YYREEE (reference sequence). Trimming stripped 0 bases from V and 8 bases from J, with 11 bases between. Seattle's enrolled individuals joined amid active infection and were then monitored longitudinally. Original processing methods: Reference gene primer amplification gave nucleated cell count estimates. The protocol was immunoSEQ multiplex PCR, while the TCRdb copy is restricted to in-frame clones and leaves out a portion. V, J and clone size derive from that table, while D and trimming were established from the DNA sequence. The sample lists roughly 570,000 clones, 85% to 90% occurring once.

This chain uses TRBV5-4 with TRBJ1-4; D not certain. Sequencing was performed on peripheral blood. The clonotype was recovered from a woman aged 45-60 years with COVID-19, enrolled during active disease. As DNA, the CDR3 is TGTGCCAGCAGCTTGGTACCCGAGACAGAAAAACTGTTTTTT. This sequence encodes CASSLVPETEKLFF.